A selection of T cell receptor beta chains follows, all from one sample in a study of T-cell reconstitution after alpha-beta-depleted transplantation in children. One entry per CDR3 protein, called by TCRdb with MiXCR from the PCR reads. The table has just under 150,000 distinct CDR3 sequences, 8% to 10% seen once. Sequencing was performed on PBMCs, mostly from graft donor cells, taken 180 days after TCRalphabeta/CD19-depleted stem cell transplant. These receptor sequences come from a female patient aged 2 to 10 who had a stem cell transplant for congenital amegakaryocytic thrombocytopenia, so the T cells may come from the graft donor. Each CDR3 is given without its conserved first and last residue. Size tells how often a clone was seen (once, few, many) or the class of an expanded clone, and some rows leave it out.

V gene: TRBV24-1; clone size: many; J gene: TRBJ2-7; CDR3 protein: ATSDSRSSSYEQY
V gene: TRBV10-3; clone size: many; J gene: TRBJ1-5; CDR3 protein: AISERGGNQPQH
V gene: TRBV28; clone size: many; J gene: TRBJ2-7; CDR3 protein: ASTTHRKASYEQY
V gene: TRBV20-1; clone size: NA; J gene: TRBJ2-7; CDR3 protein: SARDLRETPSYEQY
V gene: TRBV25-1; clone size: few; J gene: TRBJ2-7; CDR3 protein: ASTGLVTYEQY
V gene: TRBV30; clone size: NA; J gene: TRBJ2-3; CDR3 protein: AWSRTRALTDTQY
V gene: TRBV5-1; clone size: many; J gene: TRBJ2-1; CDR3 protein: ASSPGQANEQF
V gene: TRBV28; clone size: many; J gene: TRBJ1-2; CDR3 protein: ASHWNNGYT
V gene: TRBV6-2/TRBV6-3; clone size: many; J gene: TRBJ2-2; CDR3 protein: ASSLTTPGLAGGSGTGELF
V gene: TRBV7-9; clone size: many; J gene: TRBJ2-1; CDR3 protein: ASSFGAGGIYEQF
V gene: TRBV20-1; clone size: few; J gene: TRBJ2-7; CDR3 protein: SARPAGAYEQY
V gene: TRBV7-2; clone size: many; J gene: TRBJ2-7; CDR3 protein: ASSPSRRQGAYEQY
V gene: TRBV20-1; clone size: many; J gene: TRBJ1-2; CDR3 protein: SARDGGIALSGYT
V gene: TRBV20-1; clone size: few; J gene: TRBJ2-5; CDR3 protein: SARDNRGKETQY
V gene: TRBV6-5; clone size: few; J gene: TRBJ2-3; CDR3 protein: ASSSRFYGGPDTQY
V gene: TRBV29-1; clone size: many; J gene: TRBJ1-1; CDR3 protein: SATGNTEAF
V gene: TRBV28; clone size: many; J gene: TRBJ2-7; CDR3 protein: ASSLGWSLRGDYEQY
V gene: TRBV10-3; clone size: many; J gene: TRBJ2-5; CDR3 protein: AISEGLAGGETQY
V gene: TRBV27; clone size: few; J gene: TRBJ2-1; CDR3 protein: ASSLGLAGAKWF
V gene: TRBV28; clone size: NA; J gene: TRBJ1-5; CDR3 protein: ASRARDRGPGQPQH
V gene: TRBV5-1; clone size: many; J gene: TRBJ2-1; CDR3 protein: ASSLEFRYEQF
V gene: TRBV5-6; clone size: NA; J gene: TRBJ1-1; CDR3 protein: ASSYLVGTQAF
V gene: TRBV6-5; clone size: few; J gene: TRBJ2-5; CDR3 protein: ASSYSIDTSGHFQETQY
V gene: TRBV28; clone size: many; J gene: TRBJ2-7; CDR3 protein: ASSPVTGTSDRPYEQY
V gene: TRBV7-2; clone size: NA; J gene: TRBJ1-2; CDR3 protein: ASSSGRTHGYT
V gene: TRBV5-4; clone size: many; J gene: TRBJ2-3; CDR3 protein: ASTTDGPRGDTQY
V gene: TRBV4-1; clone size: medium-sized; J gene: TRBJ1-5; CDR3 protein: ASSQEVGADRVTQH
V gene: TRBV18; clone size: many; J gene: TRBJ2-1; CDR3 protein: ASSPTNTGLHFDEQF
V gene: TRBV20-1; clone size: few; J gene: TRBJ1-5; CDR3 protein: SARPDRAGYSNQPQH
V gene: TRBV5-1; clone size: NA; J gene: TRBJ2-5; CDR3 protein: ASSLEGGMETQY
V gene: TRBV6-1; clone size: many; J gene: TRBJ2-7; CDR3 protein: ASSERAGTGPYEQY
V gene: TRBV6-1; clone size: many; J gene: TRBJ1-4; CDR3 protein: ASSGVVNEKLF
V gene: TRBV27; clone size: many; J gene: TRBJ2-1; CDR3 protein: ATASSYYNEQF
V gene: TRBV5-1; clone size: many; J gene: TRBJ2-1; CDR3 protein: ASSRLAGEYEQF
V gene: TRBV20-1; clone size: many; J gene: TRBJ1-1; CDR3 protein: STLYRDGTEAF
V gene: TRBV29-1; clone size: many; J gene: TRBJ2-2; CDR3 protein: SVSSGANTGELF
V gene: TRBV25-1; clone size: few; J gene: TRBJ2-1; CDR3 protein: ASRPGTNFANEQF